The entry that follows covers one TCR beta chain sequence. The target antigen is unknown. A second PCR of roughly 6 to 12 cycles used a sample-barcoded 5' primer and a J-beta primer mix. Carrying 12 random nucleotides, a template-switch adaptor labeled each individual cDNA molecule. TCRdb reprocessed the 5' RACE reads with MiXCR, giving one entry per CDR3 protein. Of approximately 800,000 distinct CDR3 sequences in the sample, around a quarter are singletons; the top ten hold under 4.5%. The sample belongs to a study of blood T cells in healthy people across ages. Study-wide points: Age advanced and TCR beta diversity per million T cells fell, roughly linearly.

Germline V gives CDR1 KGHDR, CDR2 SFDVKD. The length of the CDR3 is 16 residues. J lost 0 bases, V lost 9 bases, and 8 bases had no gene match. The data were also submitted as part of a second study, on T cells of mothers and their children. From that paper: Researchers found no T cell clones that were persistent and microchimeric.

V usage is TRBV24-1 and J usage is TRBJ2-1; the match to TRBD1 covers 9 bases. The TCR sequence derives from a boy aged 10-17 years in good health. Sequences were obtained from blood. For the CDR3, the DNA is TGTGCCACCGAATCCGGGACAGGGAGCTCCTACAATGAGCAGTTCTTC. As protein: CATESGTGSSYNEQFF.